This TCR beta chain was identified during a study of PD-L1 blockade in urothelial cancer. Time point meaning: pretreatment peripheral blood. This clone has a handful of counts. This CDR3 has 14 residues. V was clipped by 1 base and J by 7 bases, with 13 bases between them. CDR1 and CDR2 (germline): ENHRY, SYGVKD. Assay: immunoSEQ multiplex PCR; the TCRdb copy retains only in-frame clones and omits some. The sample lists 90,000 or so clones; 90% were seen once. Material: PBMCs, obtained around atezolizumab (anti-PD-L1) treatment. This sequence joins TRBV10-3 and TRBJ1-1; possible D gene TRBD1, 5 bases. The TCR sequence derives from a man aged 60-69 years with urothelial cancer. The CDR3 nucleotides read TGTGCCATCAGTGAGTATCGGGCCGACAGTGAAGCTTTCTTT. It encodes CAISEYRADSEAFF.